This T cell receptor (beta chain) was sequenced for a study of beta chain features in type 1 diabetes. The J segment lost 1 base and the V segment lost 2 bases, leaving 7 bases of the junction unmatched. Germline V gene lookup returns CDR1 MDHEN and CDR2 SYDVKM. The CDR3 totals 17 residues. Every isolated RNA sample was fully reverse transcribed, so sequencing captured expressed TCRB transcripts. Each sample of naive, central memory or regulatory T cells had, on average, about 3.57 million reads. Profiling relied on immunoSEQ multiplex PCR, and the TCRdb table lists in-frame clones only, not all of them. The top ten clones hold 0.023% of a sample with about 930,000 clones, under 20% of them seen once. In its sample, this clone was seen a few times.

Sequencing input: naive CD4+ T cells from blood. V gene TRBV28 combines with J gene TRBJ2-1; TRBD2 matches at 8 bases. The source is a woman younger than 30 in good health. This chain's CDR3 is CASSLRWGGRSYNEQFF. The DNA of the CDR3 is TGTGCCAGCAGTTTACGCTGGGGCGGGAGGTCCTACAATGAGCAGTTCTTC.